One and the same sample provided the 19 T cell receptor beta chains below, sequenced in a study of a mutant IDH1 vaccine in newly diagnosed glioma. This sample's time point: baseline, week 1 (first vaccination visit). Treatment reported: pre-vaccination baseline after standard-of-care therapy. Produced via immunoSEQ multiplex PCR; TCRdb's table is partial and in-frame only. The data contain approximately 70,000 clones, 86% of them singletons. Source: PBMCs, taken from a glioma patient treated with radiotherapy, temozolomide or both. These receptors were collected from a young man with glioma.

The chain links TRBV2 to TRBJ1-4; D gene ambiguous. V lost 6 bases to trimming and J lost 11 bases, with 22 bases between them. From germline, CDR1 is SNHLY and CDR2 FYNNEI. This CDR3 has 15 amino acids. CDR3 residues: CASRETPNIWEKLFF. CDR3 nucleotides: TGTGCCAGCAGGGAAACTCCAAACATCTGGGAGAAACTGTTTTTT. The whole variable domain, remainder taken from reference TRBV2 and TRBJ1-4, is EPEVTQTPSHQVTQMGQEVILRCVPISNHLYFYWYRQILGQKVEFLVSFYNNEISEKSEIFDDQFSVERPDGSNFTLKIRSTKLEDSAMYFCASRETPNIWEKLFFGSGTQLSVL.

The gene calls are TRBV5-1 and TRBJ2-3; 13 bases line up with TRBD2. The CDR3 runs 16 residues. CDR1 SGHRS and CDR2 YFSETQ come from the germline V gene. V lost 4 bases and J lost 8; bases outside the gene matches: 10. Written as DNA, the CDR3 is TGCGCCAGCAGCACAGTCACTAGCGGGGGGGCCCGTACGCAGTATTTT. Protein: CASSTVTSGGARTQYF.

The CDR3 loop reads CSAGTASYEQYF. The CDR3 bases are TGCAGCGCCGGGACCGCATCTTACGAGCAGTACTTC. The chain recombines TRBV29-1 with TRBJ2-7; D assignment may be TRBD1 or TRBD2 (5 bases each). The CDR3 spans 12 residues. Trimming pared 7 bases from V and 4 bases from J, leaving 14 bases between. Germline CDR1 reads SQVTM; CDR2 reads ANQGSEA.

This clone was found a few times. CDR3 in amino acids: CAWKKGGEGKNIQYF. The CDR3 DNA reads as TGTGCCTGGAAGAAGGGGGGAGAAGGCAAAAACATTCAGTACTTC. The chain recombines TRBV30 with TRBJ2-4, with D perhaps given as TRBD1 or TRBD2 (6 bases each). Germline lookup yields CDR1 GTSNPN and CDR2 SVGIG (reference sequence). V dropped 4 bases and J dropped 3 bases, with 16 bases sitting between them. The CDR3 extends over 15 amino acids.

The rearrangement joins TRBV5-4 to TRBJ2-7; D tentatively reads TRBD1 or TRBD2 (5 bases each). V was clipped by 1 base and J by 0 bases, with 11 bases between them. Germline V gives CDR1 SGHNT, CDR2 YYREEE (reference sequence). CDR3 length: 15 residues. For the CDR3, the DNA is TGTGCCAGCAGCTTGTTACCAGGGAGCTCCTACGAGCAGTACTTC. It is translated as CASSLLPGSSYEQYF.

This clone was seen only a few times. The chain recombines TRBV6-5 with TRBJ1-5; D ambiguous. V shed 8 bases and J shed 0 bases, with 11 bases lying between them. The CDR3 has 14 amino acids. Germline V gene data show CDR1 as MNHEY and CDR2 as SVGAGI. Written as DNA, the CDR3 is TGTGCCAGCTCGGCGTATCATAGCAATCAGCCCCAGCATTTT. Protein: CASSAYHSNQPQHF.

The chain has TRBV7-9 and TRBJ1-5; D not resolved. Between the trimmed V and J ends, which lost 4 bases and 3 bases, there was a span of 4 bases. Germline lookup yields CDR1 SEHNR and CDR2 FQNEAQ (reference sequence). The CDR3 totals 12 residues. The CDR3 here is CASSYSNQPQHF. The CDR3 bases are TGTGCCAGCAGCTACTCCAATCAGCCCCAGCATTTT. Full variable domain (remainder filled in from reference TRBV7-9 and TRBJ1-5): DTGVSQNPRHKITKRGQNVTFRCDPISEHNRLYWYRQTLGQGPEFLTYFQNEAQLEKSRLLSDRFSAERPKGSFSTLEIQRTEQGDSAMYLCASSYSNQPQHFGDGTRLSIL.

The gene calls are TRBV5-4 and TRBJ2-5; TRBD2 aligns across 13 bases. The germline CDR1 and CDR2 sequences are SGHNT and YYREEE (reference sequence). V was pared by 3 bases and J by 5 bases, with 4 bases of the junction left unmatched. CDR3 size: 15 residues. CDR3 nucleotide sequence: TGTGCCAGCAGCTCACTAGCGGGGGGGCGGGAGACCCAGTACTTC. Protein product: CASSSLAGGRETQYF.

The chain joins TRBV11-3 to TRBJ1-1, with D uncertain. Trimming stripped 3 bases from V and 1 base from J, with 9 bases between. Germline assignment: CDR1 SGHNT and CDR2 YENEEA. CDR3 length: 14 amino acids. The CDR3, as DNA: TGTGCCAGCAGCTTGGCCGGACCGAACACTGAAGCTTTCTTT. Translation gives CASSLAGPNTEAFF.

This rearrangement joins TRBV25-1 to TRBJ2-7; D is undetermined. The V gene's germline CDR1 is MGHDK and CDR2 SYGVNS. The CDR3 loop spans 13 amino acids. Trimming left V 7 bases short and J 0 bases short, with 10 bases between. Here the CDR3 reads CASKTGNSYEQYF. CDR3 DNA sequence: TGTGCCAGCAAGACTGGTAACTCCTACGAGCAGTACTTC.

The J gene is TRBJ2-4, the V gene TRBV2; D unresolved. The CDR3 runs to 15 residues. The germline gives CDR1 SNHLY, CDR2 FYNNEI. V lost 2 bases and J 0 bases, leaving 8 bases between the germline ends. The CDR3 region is CASSESRLAKNIQYF. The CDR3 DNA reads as TGTGCCAGCAGTGAATCTCGGTTAGCCAAAAACATTCAGTACTTC.

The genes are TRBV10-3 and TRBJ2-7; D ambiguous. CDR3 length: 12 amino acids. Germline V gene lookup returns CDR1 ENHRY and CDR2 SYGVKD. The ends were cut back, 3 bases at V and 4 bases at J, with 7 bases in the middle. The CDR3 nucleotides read TGTGCCATCAGTGAAAGAGCGTACGAGCAGTACTTC. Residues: CAISERAYEQYF.

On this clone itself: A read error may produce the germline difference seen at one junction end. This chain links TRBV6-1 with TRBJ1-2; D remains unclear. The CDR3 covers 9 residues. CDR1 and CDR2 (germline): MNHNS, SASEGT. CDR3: CASSEDPNF. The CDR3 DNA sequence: TGTGCCAGCAGTGAAGACCCGAACTTC.

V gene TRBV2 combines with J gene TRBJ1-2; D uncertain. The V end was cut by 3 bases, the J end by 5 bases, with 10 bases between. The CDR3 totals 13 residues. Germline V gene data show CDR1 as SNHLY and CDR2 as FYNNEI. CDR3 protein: CASSDITEYGYTF. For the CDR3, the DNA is TGTGCCAGCAGTGATATCACAGAATATGGCTACACCTTC.

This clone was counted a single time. The CDR3 DNA follows: TGTGCCAGCAGTTTAGAGGGACAGGGGGACTATGGCTACACCTTC. It specifies CASSLEGQGDYGYTF. The genes are TRBV27 and TRBJ1-2; TRBD1 aligns across 11 bases. J lost 3 bases, V lost 2 bases, and 2 bases had no gene match. Germline CDR1 and CDR2: MNHEY and SMNVEV (reference sequence). CDR3 length equals 15 residues.

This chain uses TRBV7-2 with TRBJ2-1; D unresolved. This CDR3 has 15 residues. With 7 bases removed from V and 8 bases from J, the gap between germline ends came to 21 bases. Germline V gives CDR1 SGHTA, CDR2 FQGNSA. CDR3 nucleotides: TGTGCCAGCACCCCACGCGGCAAAAGCTTCGATGAGCAGTTCTTC. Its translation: CASTPRGKSFDEQFF.

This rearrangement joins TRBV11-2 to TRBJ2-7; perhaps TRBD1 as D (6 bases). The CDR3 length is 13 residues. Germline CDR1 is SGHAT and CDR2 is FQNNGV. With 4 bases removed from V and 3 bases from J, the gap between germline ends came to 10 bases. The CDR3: CASSYGQNYEQYF. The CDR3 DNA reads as TGTGCCAGCAGCTACGGACAGAACTACGAGCAGTACTTC.

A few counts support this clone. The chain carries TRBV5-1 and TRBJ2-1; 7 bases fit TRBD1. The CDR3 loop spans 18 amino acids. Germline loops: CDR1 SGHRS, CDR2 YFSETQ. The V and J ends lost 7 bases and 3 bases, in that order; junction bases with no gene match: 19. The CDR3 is CASRLLLAGTANYNEQFF. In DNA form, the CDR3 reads TGCGCCAGCCGACTTCTACTCGCCGGGACAGCAAACTACAATGAGCAGTTCTTC.

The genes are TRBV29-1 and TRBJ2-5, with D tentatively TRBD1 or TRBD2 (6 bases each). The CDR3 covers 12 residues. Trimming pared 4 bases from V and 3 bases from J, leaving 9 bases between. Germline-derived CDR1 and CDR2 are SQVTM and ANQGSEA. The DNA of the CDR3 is TGCAGCGTTGCCGGGGGCAAAGAGACCCAGTACTTC. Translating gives CSVAGGKETQYF.